This T cell receptor (beta chain) originates from a study of T cell responses to AZD1222 COVID-19 vaccine. Data came from immunoSEQ multiplex PCR; TCRdb stores just in-frame clones and leaves some out. The repertoire holds over 90,000 clones, with roughly 89% as singletons. The clonotype comes from an adult in good health. The sample consisted of peripheral blood, taken on day 0 of AZD1222 vaccination.

The CDR3 bases are TGTGCCAGCAGCCGGGCAGGGGGCAATCAGCCCCAGCATTTT. Protein: CASSRAGGNQPQHF. The chain links TRBV6-5 to TRBJ1-5, with a possible D match to TRBD1 (6 bases). Trimming took off 6 bases at V and 2 bases at J, with 11 bases between the two ends. This CDR3 comprises 14 residues. The germline gives CDR1 MNHEY, CDR2 SVGAGI.